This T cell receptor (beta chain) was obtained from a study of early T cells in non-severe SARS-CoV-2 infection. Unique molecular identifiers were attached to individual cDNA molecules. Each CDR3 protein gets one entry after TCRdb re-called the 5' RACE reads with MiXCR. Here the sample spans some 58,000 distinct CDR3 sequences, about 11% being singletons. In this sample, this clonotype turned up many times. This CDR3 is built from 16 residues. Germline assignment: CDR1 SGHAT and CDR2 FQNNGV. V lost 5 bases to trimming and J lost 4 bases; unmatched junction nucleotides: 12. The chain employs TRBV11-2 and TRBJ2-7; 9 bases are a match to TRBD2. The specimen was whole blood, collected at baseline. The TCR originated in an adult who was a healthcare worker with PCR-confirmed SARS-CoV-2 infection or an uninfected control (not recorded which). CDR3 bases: TGTGCCAGCAGCCTGGGAGCGGGGGGCCAGGGTTACGAGCAGTACTTC. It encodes CASSLGAGGQGYEQYF.